The present TCR beta chain was sequenced within a study of shared clonotypes between healthy human individuals. Background on the study: Researchers drew samples from two women and a few men aged 18 to 49. Study findings and constraints: Apart from blood, nothing was sampled; tissue repertoires likely differ. Sequencing depth was predicted to influence how clonotypes are shared among donors.

In regard to this clone: Its antigen is unknown.

V was clipped by 2 bases and J by 5 bases, with 13 bases between them. Germline assignment: CDR1 SGHDT and CDR2 YYEEEE. The CDR3 length is 15 residues. Deep level was the assay's run setting. Clones were sequenced by immunoSEQ multiplex PCR, and TCRdb holds only the in-frame ones, with some missing. Among 450,000 to 500,000 clones listed, about 72% were seen once. The chain has TRBV5-6 and TRBJ2-2, with D perhaps TRBD2 (6 bases). The sample consisted of PBMCs. The clonotype was recovered from a middle-aged woman in good health. Some clones in this sample may be carry-over from other donors' samples. CDR3 amino acids: CASSFSGEGTGELFF. CDR3 nucleotide sequence: TGTGCCAGCAGCTTTAGCGGCGAGGGTACCGGGGAGCTGTTTTTT.